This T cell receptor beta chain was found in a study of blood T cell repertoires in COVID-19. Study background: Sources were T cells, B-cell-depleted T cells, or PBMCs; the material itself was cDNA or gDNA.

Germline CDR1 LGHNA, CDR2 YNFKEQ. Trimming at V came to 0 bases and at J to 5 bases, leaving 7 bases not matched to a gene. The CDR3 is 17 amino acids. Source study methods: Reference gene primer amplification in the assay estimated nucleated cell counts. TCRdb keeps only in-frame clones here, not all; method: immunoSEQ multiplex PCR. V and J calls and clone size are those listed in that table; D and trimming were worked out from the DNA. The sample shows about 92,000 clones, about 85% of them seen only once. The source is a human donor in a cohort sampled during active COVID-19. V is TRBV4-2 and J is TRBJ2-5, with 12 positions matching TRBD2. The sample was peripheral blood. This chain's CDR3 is CASSQDPLAGGRETQYF. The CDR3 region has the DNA TGTGCCAGCAGCCAAGATCCTCTAGCGGGGGGGCGGGAGACCCAGTACTTC.